These 21 T cell receptor beta chains share one sample of origin, sequenced in a study of T-cell memory formation after mild COVID-19. In TCRdb, the 5' RACE reads were re-called with MiXCR into one record per CDR3 protein. The sample yields about half a million distinct CDR3 sequences, 18% seen once. The sequenced sample was PBMCs or a T cell subset sorted from them (not recorded which). The receptors here all came from an adult woman who had mild COVID-19 (a few samples of this study predate the infection). Cell type and time point are not known.

This clonotype has more than one count but fewer than ten. The chain joins TRBV24-1 to TRBJ1-3; TRBD1 aligns across 8 bases. The germline CDR1 and CDR2 sequences are KGHDR and SFDVKD. This CDR3 region has 15 residues. The V segment lost 5 bases and the J segment 3 bases; nucleotides outside the gene matches: 5. The CDR3 bases are TGTGCCACCAGTGCCGGGACAGGCGTTGGAAACACCATATATTTT. It specifies CATSAGTGVGNTIYF.

The chain links TRBV14 to TRBJ2-1; weak D call: TRBD2 (6 bases). This CDR3 region has 16 residues. CDR1 and CDR2 from the germline V gene are SGHDN and FVKESK. Trimming removed 0 bases at V and 8 bases at J, with 17 bases between. CDR3 loop: CASSQEAMEGRDEQFF. The CDR3 DNA reads TGTGCCAGCAGCCAAGAGGCGATGGAGGGTCGGGATGAGCAGTTCTTC.

The chain joins TRBV11-3 to TRBJ2-6; no clear D gene. The V end was cut by 3 bases, the J end by 4 bases, with 19 bases between. Germline CDR1 and CDR2: SGHNT and YENEEA. The CDR3 has 18 amino acids. CDR3 residues: CASSFRDGLWGGANVLTF. As DNA, the CDR3 is TGTGCCAGCAGCTTTCGTGATGGGCTTTGGGGAGGGGCCAACGTCCTGACTTTC.

This chain links TRBV7-9 with TRBJ1-2; 8 bases are a match to TRBD1. With V trimmed by 2 bases and J by 8 bases, 10 bases remained unmatched. Germline V CDR1 and CDR2: SEHNR, FQNEAQ (reference sequence). CDR3 size: 15 residues. DNA for the CDR3: TGTGCCAGCAGCTTATCAGGTGACAGGGGATCGGGCTACACCTTC. It encodes CASSLSGDRGSGYTF.

This sequence joins TRBV14 and TRBJ1-6; 8 nucleotides line up with TRBD1. With V trimmed by 4 bases and J by 10 bases, 9 bases remained unmatched. The CDR3 length is 15 residues. CDR1 and CDR2 from the germline V gene are SGHDN and FVKESK. CDR3 in DNA: TGTGCCAGCAGCCCGGACTCAGGGGGCGCGTCACCCCTCCACTTT. This sequence encodes CASSPDSGGASPLHF.

The chain combines TRBV5-4 with TRBJ2-2, with TRBD2 identical over 10 bases. The CDR3 loop spans 18 amino acids. CDR1 and CDR2 from the germline V gene are SGHNT and YYREEE (reference sequence). The ends lost 4 bases at V and 0 bases at J; junction bases unmatched: 9. The DNA of the CDR3 is TGTGCCAGCAGCCCTTCAACTCTAGCGGGAGCGAACACCGGGGAGCTGTTTTTT. This translates into CASSPSTLAGANTGELFF. Drawing the rest from reference TRBV5-4 and TRBJ2-2, the complete variable domain is ETGVTQSPTHLIKTRGQQVTLRCSSQSGHNTVSWYQQALGQGPQFIFQYYREEENGRGNFPPRFSGLQFPNYSSELNVNALELDDSALYLCASSPSTLAGANTGELFFGEGSRLTVL.

This clonotype has a handful of counts. The chain employs TRBV5-6 and TRBJ2-1; TRBD2 aligns across 7 bases. V trimming: 5 bases; J trimming: 2 bases; junction bases outside the gene matches: 7. The CDR3 totals 15 residues. Germline V gives CDR1 SGHDT, CDR2 YYEEEE. The CDR3 DNA reads TGTGCCAGCAGTCAGGAAGGACTAGCCTACAATGAGCAGTTCTTC. It codes for CASSQEGLAYNEQFF.

This clonotype was found a few times. The CDR3 sequence: CASSQPLAYENEQYF. The CDR3 nucleotides read TGTGCCAGCAGCCAGCCGCTAGCGTATGAGAACGAGCAGTACTTC. The chain couples TRBV4-2 to TRBJ2-7; D may be TRBD2 (6 bases). Deletions cut 3 bases from V and 5 bases from J, with 17 bases between. The CDR3 consists of 15 residues. Germline CDR1 reads LGHNA; CDR2 reads YNFKEQ.

This clonotype has a handful of counts. The V and J genes are TRBV9 and TRBJ2-1; unclear D gene. Germline V gene data show CDR1 as SGDLS and CDR2 as YYNGEE. The germline V and J ends were trimmed by 3 bases and 5 bases, with 15 bases remaining between them. CDR3 length: 15 amino acids. CDR3 bases: TGTGCCAGCAGCGAGACCGCTTATTGGGACAATGAGCAGTTCTTC. It yields the protein CASSETAYWDNEQFF.

The genes are TRBV25-1 and TRBJ1-4; the D gene is possibly TRBD1 (5 bases). There are 14 residues in the CDR3. V lost 3 bases and J 7 bases, leaving 12 bases between the germline ends. CDR1 is MGHDK and CDR2 is SYGVNS in the germline V gene. In DNA, the CDR3 is TGTGCCAGCAGTGACAGGGAGGGCGGTGAAAAACTGTTTTTT. This encodes CASSDREGGEKLFF.

This clonotype showed up just a few times. The chain employs TRBV12-5 and TRBJ1-1, with D unresolved. CDR1 is LGHNT, CDR2 FRNRAP, per germline. Trimming left V 3 bases short and J 4 bases short, with 9 bases between. The CDR3 is 13 residues long. CDR3 nucleotide sequence: TGTGCTAGTGGTTTTTGGGGTAGCACTGAAGCTTTCTTT. As protein: CASGFWGSTEAFF.

This clonotype was seen a handful of times. V and J are TRBV12-5 and TRBJ2-2; D remains ambiguous. Germline loops: CDR1 LGHNT, CDR2 FRNRAP. CDR3 length: 14 amino acids. V lost 0 bases to trimming and J lost 6 bases, with 8 bases between them. The chain's CDR3 is CASGLVQTAGELFF. Written as DNA, the CDR3 is TGTGCTAGTGGTTTGGTACAAACAGCCGGGGAGCTGTTTTTT.

This chain joins TRBV5-1 and TRBJ1-1; D is undetermined. V was trimmed by 2 bases and J by 1 base, leaving 9 bases between them. Germline values: CDR1 SGHRS, CDR2 YFSETQ. The CDR3 is made up of 14 amino acids. The CDR3 DNA is TGCGCCAGCAGCTTCTCGACCGGGAACACTGAAGCTTTCTTT. As protein: CASSFSTGNTEAFF.

This clonotype was found a few times. This chain uses TRBV29-1 with TRBJ2-3; 7 nucleotides agree with TRBD1. The CDR3 consists of 16 residues. The junction had 16 bases not matched to a gene; V was cut back by 6 bases and J by 4 bases. Per germline, CDR1 SQVTM and CDR2 ANQGSEA. In DNA, the CDR3 is TGCAGCGTCGTAAACTTAAAAGGGGGCGTCGCAGATACGCAGTATTTT. Residues: CSVVNLKGGVADTQYF.

The sample holds a few counts of this clonotype. The V and J genes are TRBV5-5 and TRBJ1-2; D not certain. The germline V gene encodes CDR1 SGHKS and CDR2 YYEKEE (reference sequence). V lost 0 bases and J 8 bases, leaving 17 bases between the germline ends. The CDR3 length is 15 residues. CDR3 nucleotide sequence: TGTGCCAGCAGCTTGGTCCCAGAAGGCCATGGCGGCTACACCTTC. Its protein product is CASSLVPEGHGGYTF. Combining the CDR3 with reference TRBV5-5 and TRBJ1-2 gives the whole variable domain DAGVTQSPTHLIKTRGQQVTLRCSPISGHKSVSWYQQVLGQGPQFIFQYYEKEERGRGNFPDRFSARQFPNYSSELNVNALLLGDSALYLCASSLVPEGHGGYTFGSGTRLTVV.

This clonotype occurred many times. This rearrangement joins TRBV11-2 to TRBJ2-1, with 7 bases identical to TRBD1. V lost 3 bases to trimming and J lost 5 bases; unmatched junction nucleotides: 10. The germline gives CDR1 SGHAT, CDR2 FQNNGV. CDR3 size: 16 residues. The CDR3 loop reads CASSLRQGLPNNEQFF. CDR3 DNA sequence: TGTGCCAGCAGCTTGAGACAGGGATTGCCCAACAATGAGCAGTTCTTC.

The chain links TRBV16 to TRBJ2-6; D gene unclear. Germline assignment: CDR1 KGHSY and CDR2 FQNENV. The V and J ends lost 0 bases and 0 bases respectively, with 9 bases between them. The CDR3 extends over 17 amino acids. CDR3 sequence reads: CASSQSSGRSGANVLTF. As DNA, the CDR3 is TGTGCCAGCAGCCAATCATCGGGCCGCTCTGGGGCCAACGTCCTGACTTTC.

The chain carries TRBV19 and TRBJ2-7; 12 bases line up with TRBD2. CDR1 and CDR2 (germline): LNHDA, SQIVND (reference sequence). The CDR3 has 15 amino acids. With V trimmed by 3 bases and J by 4 bases, 4 bases remained unmatched. The chain's CDR3 is CASSMAGTSGYEQYF. The CDR3 DNA reads as TGTGCCAGTAGTATGGCCGGGACTAGCGGGTACGAGCAGTACTTC. The entire variable domain, with the rest obtained from reference TRBV19 and TRBJ2-7, is as follows: DGGITQSPKYLFRKEGQNVTLSCEQNLNHDAMYWYRQDPGQGLRLIYYSQIVNDFQKGDIAEGYSVSREKKESFPLTVTSAQKNPTAFYLCASSMAGTSGYEQYFGPGTRLTVT.

The rearrangement uses TRBV5-1 and TRBJ1-3, with no clear D. The length of the CDR3 is 15 residues. Germline-derived CDR1 and CDR2 are SGHRS and YFSETQ. Trimming left V 4 bases short and J 2 bases short, with 13 bases between. The CDR3: CASSLDVGPGNTIYF. The CDR3 DNA reads TGCGCCAGCAGCCTCGACGTGGGCCCTGGAAACACCATATATTTT. The full variable domain, in which reference TRBV5-1 and TRBJ1-3 provide the parts outside the CDR3, is KAGVTQTPRYLIKTRGQQVTLSCSPISGHRSVSWYQQTPGQGLQFLFEYFSETQRNKGNFPGRFSGRQFSNSRSEMNVSTLELGDSALYLCASSLDVGPGNTIYFGEGSWLTVV.

The rearrangement links TRBV3-1 to TRBJ2-7; no reliable D call. Looked up from germline, CDR1 is LGHDT and CDR2 is YNNKEL (reference sequence). The CDR3 runs to 13 residues. Trimming shortened V by 1 base and J by 3 bases, and 7 bases separated the two germline ends. The DNA for the CDR3 is TGTGCCAGCAGCCAAGCGAATGGCTACGAGCAGTACTTC. This codes for CASSQANGYEQYF.

This clonotype has only a few counts. The chain is built from TRBV7-9 and TRBJ2-7; D is unresolved. This CDR3 has 12 residues. In germline, CDR1 is SEHNR, CDR2 FQNEAQ (reference sequence). V lost 2 bases to trimming and J lost 4 bases, with 6 bases between them. The CDR3 sequence is CASSLPAYEQYF. The CDR3 coding sequence is TGTGCCAGCAGCTTACCCGCTTACGAGCAGTACTTC.